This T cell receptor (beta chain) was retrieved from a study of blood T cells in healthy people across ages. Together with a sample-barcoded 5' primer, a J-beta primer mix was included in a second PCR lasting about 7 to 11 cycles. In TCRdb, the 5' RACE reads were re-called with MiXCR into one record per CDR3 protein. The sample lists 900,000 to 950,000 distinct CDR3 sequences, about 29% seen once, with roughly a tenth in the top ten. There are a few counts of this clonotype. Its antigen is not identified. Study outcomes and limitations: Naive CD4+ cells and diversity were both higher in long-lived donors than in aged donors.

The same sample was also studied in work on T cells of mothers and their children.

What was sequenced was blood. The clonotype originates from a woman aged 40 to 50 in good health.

CDR3 residues: CASSDSEKGWSGELFF. CDR3 nucleotide sequence: TGTGCCAGCAGTGACTCGGAGAAGGGGTGGTCCGGGGAGCTGTTTTTT. This chain connects TRBV6-4 to TRBJ2-2, with D maybe TRBD1 (5 bases). V was shortened by 0 bases and J by 6 bases, with 14 bases between the two germline ends. CDR1 is MRHNA, CDR2 SNTAGT, per germline. The CDR3 runs to 16 residues.